The 20 T cell receptor delta chains in this list originate from one sample, sequenced in a study of gamma-delta T cells after stem cell transplantation. TCRdb called clones from the RT-PCR reads again using CATT. The sample has about 2,000 delta-chain clones, around 15% seen once. The sequenced sample was gamma-delta T cells. Source of these receptors: a human donor. It is not recorded whose cells these are; they may come from a transplant donor. This table probably holds off-target reads from a library built for another chain.

Note on this clone: One junction end does not reproduce the germline sequence, and a read error may be involved. The chain is built from TRDV2 and TRDJ1, with TRDD3 matching 9 bases. Germline loops: CDR1 GEAIGNYY, CDR2 EKD. CDR3 length: 16 residues. CDR3 coding DNA: TGTGCCTGTGAACCACTGGGGGACGGGTCTACGGATACACTCATCTTT. It codes for CACEPLGDGSTDTLIF.

The V and J genes are TRDV2 and TRDJ1; 10 bases agree with TRDD3. J gave up 0 bases and V 2 bases, and 11 bases lay outside the gene matches. This CDR3 region has 18 residues. The germline V gene encodes CDR1 GEAIGNYY and CDR2 EKD. The CDR3 DNA is TGTGCCTGTGACAGGCTTACACTGGGGGATCCGTACACCGATAAACTCATCTTT. Protein product: CACDRLTLGDPYTDKLIF.

There are a few counts of this clone. The rearrangement uses TRDV2 and TRDJ1; tentative D call: TRDD3 (6 bases). The germline V gene encodes CDR1 GEAIGNYY and CDR2 EKD. V lost 3 bases and J 0 bases, leaving 10 bases between the germline ends. The CDR3 runs 14 residues. The CDR3 is CACDPLGYTDKLIF. The DNA for the CDR3 is TGTGCCTGTGACCCCCTGGGGTACACCGATAAACTCATCTTT.

This clone was seen more than once but under ten times. Other DNA sequences in the sample encode the same CDR3. The rearrangement joins TRDV2 to TRDJ1, with D uncertain. The CDR3 consists of 17 residues. The germline V gene has CDR1 GEAIGNYY and CDR2 EKD. Trimming cost V 0 bases and J 4 bases, with 20 bases left between them. The CDR3 loop reads CACDTITVLGTNDKLIF. The CDR3 coding sequence is TGTGCCTGTGACACCATAACGGTACTTGGGACCAACGATAAACTCATCTTT.

A few counts support this clone. The chain carries TRDV2 and TRDJ1, with 13 bases fitting TRDD3. The CDR3 is 18 residues long. CDR1 and CDR2 from the germline V gene are GEAIGNYY and EKD. V lost 1 base to trimming and J lost 0 bases; unmatched junction nucleotides: 7. The CDR3 sequence: CACDTLGDTLRHTDKLIF. The CDR3 coding sequence is TGTGCCTGTGACACACTGGGGGATACGCTTCGTCACACCGATAAACTCATCTTT.

This chain joins TRDV2 and TRDJ1, with D uncertain. The CDR3 spans 14 residues. Germline assignment: CDR1 GEAIGNYY and CDR2 EKD. V lost 3 bases, J lost 4 bases, and 14 bases lay in between. CDR3 sequence reads: CACDPLGKGDKLIF. CDR3 bases: TGTGCCTGTGACCCCTTAGGAAAGGGCGATAAACTCATCTTT.

The chain joins TRDV2 to TRDJ3; 11 bases match TRDD3. V lost 3 bases to trimming and J lost 0 bases; unmatched junction nucleotides: 6. The germline gives CDR1 GEAIGNYY, CDR2 EKD. The CDR3 covers 19 residues. The CDR3 loop reads CACDPLGDTDSWDTRQMFF. The CDR3 DNA sequence: TGTGCCTGTGACCCTCTGGGGGATACAGACTCCTGGGACACCCGACAGATGTTTTTC.

The chain employs TRDV2 and TRDJ1, with 9 positions matching TRDD3. After removal of 1 base from V and 5 bases from J, the junction contained 16 bases not matched to a gene. CDR1 and CDR2 (germline): GEAIGNYY, EKD. This CDR3 spans 18 amino acids. The DNA of the CDR3 is TGTGCCTGTGACACGGTGCCTGGGGGATCCCCCTTCGGGGATAAACTCATCTTT. It is translated as CACDTVPGGSPFGDKLIF.

In the case of this clone: This sample includes further DNA sequences coding for the same CDR3. This chain uses TRDV2 with TRDJ1; a possible D gene is TRDD3 (6 bases). V was trimmed by 0 bases and J by 1 base, leaving 8 bases between them. Per germline, CDR1 GEAIGNYY and CDR2 EKD. This CDR3 region has 14 residues. For the CDR3, the DNA is TGTGCCTGTGACACCGTGGGGGGCACCGATAAACTCATCTTT. Translation gives CACDTVGGTDKLIF.

The V call is TRDV2, the J call TRDJ1; no clear D. Germline CDR1 GEAIGNYY, CDR2 EKD. V was cut by 1 base and J by 1 base, with 18 bases left in between. This CDR3 region has 17 residues. The CDR3 sequence is CACDTVSPQRLTDKLIF. The CDR3 region has the DNA TGTGCCTGTGACACTGTCTCGCCCCAACGTCTCACCGATAAACTCATCTTT.

This chain links TRDV2 with TRDJ1; D is perhaps TRDD3 (5 bases). Germline-derived CDR1 and CDR2 are GEAIGNYY and EKD. Deletions cut 3 bases from V and 2 bases from J, with 9 bases between. The CDR3 runs to 13 residues. DNA of the CDR3: TGTGCCTGTGACGCCCTGGGAACCGATAAACTCATCTTT. Residues: CACDALGTDKLIF.

There are a few counts of this clone. The chain combines TRDV2 with TRDJ1; D call uncertain. The V end lost 1 base, the J end lost 0 bases, and 17 bases lay between the germline ends. Germline CDR1 is GEAIGNYY and CDR2 is EKD. CDR3 length: 17 amino acids. The CDR3 reads CACDTLPFTKHTDKLIF. The DNA for the CDR3 is TGTGCCTGTGACACACTACCTTTTACGAAACACACCGATAAACTCATCTTT.

This clone was observed a handful of times. This rearrangement joins TRDV2 to TRDJ1; 11 positions match TRDD3. The CDR3 extends over 21 amino acids. Trimming removed 3 bases from V and 0 bases from J; junction bases left unmatched: 20. CDR1 and CDR2 (germline): GEAIGNYY, EKD. DNA for the CDR3: TGTGCCTGTGACCCAGTACTGGGGGATAGGGATACCTCGCAGTACACCGATAAACTCATCTTT. Protein product: CACDPVLGDRDTSQYTDKLIF.

This clone came up a few times. The gene calls are TRDV2 and TRDJ1; TRDD3 is a possible D gene (6 bases). The CDR3 covers 15 residues. V was shortened by 0 bases and J by 3 bases, with 13 bases between the two germline ends. Germline-derived CDR1 and CDR2 are GEAIGNYY and EKD. CDR3 bases: TGTGCCTGTGACACCATGGGGATGGCGTCCGATAAACTCATCTTT. Its translation is CACDTMGMASDKLIF.

This clone was counted between two and nine times. The chain combines TRDV2 with TRDJ1; 10 bases fit TRDD3. J gave up 1 base and V 0 bases, and 10 bases lay outside the gene matches. Germline CDR1 is GEAIGNYY and CDR2 is EKD. This CDR3 comprises 18 residues. CDR3 nucleotides: TGTGCCTGTGACACCGTCAATACTGGGGGATCCCTCACCGATAAACTCATCTTT. Residues: CACDTVNTGGSLTDKLIF.

V and J are TRDV2 and TRDJ1; 7 nucleotides align to TRDD3. The CDR3 totals 16 residues. Germline loops: CDR1 GEAIGNYY, CDR2 EKD. After removal of 4 bases from V and 0 bases from J, the junction contained 10 bases not matched to a gene. In nucleotides, the CDR3 is TGTGCCTGTGATATGATGGGGGAAAGCTACACCGATAAACTCATCTTT. Protein: CACDMMGESYTDKLIF.

V is TRDV2 and J is TRDJ1; maybe TRDD3 (5 bases). This CDR3 spans 16 amino acids. Germline CDR1 is GEAIGNYY and CDR2 is EKD. V was trimmed by 3 bases and J by 3 bases, leaving 19 bases between them. The CDR3 reads CACDGLARYKADKLIF. DNA for the CDR3: TGTGCCTGTGACGGCTTAGCGCGATACAAGGCCGATAAACTCATCTTT.

The chain uses TRDV2 and TRDJ1; a possible D gene is TRDD3 (10 bases). Trimming left V 0 bases short and J 5 bases short, with 33 bases between. Germline V CDR1 and CDR2: GEAIGNYY, EKD. The CDR3 spans 21 residues. CDR3 protein: CACDTGPEGLPTLGDMDKLIF. The CDR3 DNA follows: TGTGCCTGTGACACCGGTCCCGAAGGCCTTCCTACGCTGGGGGATATGGATAAACTCATCTTT.

This clone showed up just a few times. One junction end does not reproduce the germline sequence, and a read error may be involved. J is TRDJ2 and V is TRDV2, with TRDD3 matching 11 bases. Germline V lookup: CDR1 GEAIGNYY, CDR2 EKD. The CDR3 is made up of 18 amino acids. Written as DNA, the CDR3 is TGTGCCCGTGACACCGTTGGGGGATACGCAGGTAAACCAGCACAACTCTTCTTT. Its translation: CARDTVGGYAGKPAQLFF.

This clone was seen a few times. V usage is TRDV2 and J usage is TRDJ1, with TRDD3 matching over 10 bases. This CDR3 is built from 18 residues. Germline V gene lookup returns CDR1 GEAIGNYY and CDR2 EKD. The V gene end was trimmed by 1 base and the J gene end by 0 bases; junction bases not matched to a gene: 10. In nucleotides, the CDR3 is TGTGCCTGTGACACTCTAGTACTGGGGGATCCTCACACCGATAAACTCATCTTT. Protein product: CACDTLVLGDPHTDKLIF.